The present T cell receptor beta chain was sequenced within a study of T cell repertoires in cytomegalovirus infection. Study context: TCR beta signatures that were public indicated CMV infection and matching HLA type. Study results and caveats: The study identified carriers of CMV plus the relevant HLA from cumulative public TCR beta family frequency.

TCRdb redid the calling of the reads with MiXCR, one entry per CDR3 protein. The sample shows roughly 640,000 distinct CDR3 sequences, roughly 26% of them seen only once. V shed 4 bases, J shed 0 bases, and the junction held 19 bases outside the gene matches. Germline V lookup: CDR1 SGDLS, CDR2 YYNGEE. This CDR3 spans 20 amino acids. Worth noting for this clonotype: Its specificity is not known.

This receptor was taken from a human donor in good health (CMV status not recorded). Some clones in this sample may be carry-over from other donors' samples. V is TRBV9 and J is TRBJ1-3; TRBD1 agrees at 7 bases. The sample consisted of CD8+ T cells from PBMCs. In DNA form, the CDR3 reads TGTGCCAGCAGCAACCCGGGACAGCTCGCTAAAACCTTCTCTGGAAACACCATATATTTT. Encoded protein: CASSNPGQLAKTFSGNTIYF.